This passage covers 8 T cell receptor beta chains from one sample sequenced in a study of T cells in women clearing cervical HPV infection. Assay used: immunoSEQ multiplex PCR; TCRdb lists only in-frame clones, some missing. The repertoire table contains approximately 49,000 clones. The sample taken for sequencing was blood buffy coat. These TCRs come from a woman aged 18 to 69 with a cervical HPV16 infection that either progressed to CIN3+ or cleared (not recorded which).

Notes on this clone: The observed sequence ends 3 residues before the CDR3 terminus, with the missing tail filled in from the germline J gene. The rearrangement joins TRBV7-2 to TRBJ1-5; 9 bases agree with TRBD1. CDR3 length equals 15 residues. CDR1 and CDR2 (germline): SGHTA, FQGNSA. V trimming: 5 bases; J trimming: 5 bases; junction bases outside the gene matches: 7. The CDR3 DNA, read in part, is TGTGCCAGCAGCGCCGACAGGGGGATGTATCAGCCC. Its translation is CASSADRGMYQP. The complete CDR3 protein is CASSADRGMYQPQHF. The full variable domain, with the rest looked up from reference TRBV7-2 and TRBJ1-5, is GAGVSQSPSNKVTEKGKDVELRCDPISGHTALYWYRQSLGQGLEFLIYFQGNSAPDKSGLPSDRFSAERTGGSVSTLTIQRTQQEDSAVYLCASSADRGMYQPQHFGDGTRLSIL.

As for this clone: The read gets to within 3 residues of the CDR3 end, and the germline J gene fills in the rest. The J gene is TRBJ1-2, the V gene TRBV7-2; possibly TRBD1 for D (6 bases). Germline CDR1 SGHTA, CDR2 FQGNSA. The V gene lost 6 bases and the J gene lost 4 bases, with 15 bases spanning the gap. CDR3 length equals 14 residues. CDR3 DNA, as far as it was read: TGTGCCAGCAGGAGACGGGAGGGGGTCTATGGC. Translation: CASRRREGVYG. The CDR3 reads in full as CASRRREGVYGYTF.

A remark on this clone: The DNA ends 3 residues before the CDR3 does, and the rest of the CDR3 is filled in from the germline J gene. The chain is built from TRBV7-2 and TRBJ1-3, with D possibly being TRBD1 (5 bases). Germline-derived CDR1 and CDR2 are SGHTA and FQGNSA. V was clipped by 2 bases and J by 4 bases, with 12 bases between them. CDR3 length: 15 amino acids. This CDR3 reads CASSLSGGLGNTIYF. The covered CDR3 bases are TGTGCCAGCAGCTTATCCGGGGGACTGGGAAACACC. Using reference TRBV7-2 and TRBJ1-3 for the parts outside the CDR3, the full variable domain is GAGVSQSPSNKVTEKGKDVELRCDPISGHTALYWYRQSLGQGLEFLIYFQGNSAPDKSGLPSDRFSAERTGGSVSTLTIQRTQQEDSAVYLCASSLSGGLGNTIYFGEGSWLTVV.

As to this clone: The sequence runs out 3 residues before the end of the CDR3; the remainder is reconstructed from the germline J gene. V gene TRBV19 combines with J gene TRBJ2-1; 11 positions match TRBD2. This CDR3 is built from 17 residues. The junction had 11 bases not matched to a gene; V was cut back by 10 bases and J by 0 bases. Germline CDR1 LNHDA, CDR2 SQIVND (reference sequence). The chain's CDR3 is CATSGTSGRSSYNEQFF. Partial CDR3 DNA: TGTGCCACCTCCGGGACTAGCGGCCGTAGCTCCTACAATGAG. Complete variable domain (other parts from reference TRBV19 and TRBJ2-1): DGGITQSPKYLFRKEGQNVTLSCEQNLNHDAMYWYRQDPGQGLRLIYYSQIVNDFQKGDIAEGYSVSREKKESFPLTVTSAQKNPTAFYLCATSGTSGRSSYNEQFFGPGTRLTVL.

Comment on this clone: The read comes to an end 3 residues before the CDR3 does, leaving the germline J gene to fill in the end. The rearrangement joins TRBV20-1 to TRBJ2-3, with D possibly TRBD2 on 7 matching bases. The CDR3 extends over 15 amino acids. Germline-derived CDR1 and CDR2 are DFQATT and SNEGSKA (reference sequence). The V and J ends lost 4 bases and 4 bases respectively, with 18 bases between them. CDR3 sequence reads: CSATFRRGGADTQYF. The CDR3 DNA, read in part, is TGCAGTGCTACATTCAGGAGGGGGGGTGCAGATACG.

Turning to this clone: The read gets to within 3 residues of the CDR3 end, and the germline J gene fills in the rest. This sequence joins TRBV28 and TRBJ2-7; TRBD1 aligns across 8 bases. This CDR3 region has 14 residues. The germline V gene has CDR1 MDHEN and CDR2 SYDVKM. Trimming took 6 bases from V and 4 from J; bases not matched to a gene: 8. Partial CDR3 DNA: TGTGCCAGCAGCTCACAGGGGGAGAGATACGAG. It yields the protein CASSSQGERYE. The entire CDR3 is CASSSQGERYEQYF.

With regard to this clone: The CDR3 end lies 3 residues beyond the end of the read and is filled in from the germline J gene. V usage is TRBV18 and J usage is TRBJ2-5; the match to TRBD1 covers 7 bases. There are 21 residues in the CDR3. V lost 0 bases, J lost 3 bases, and 22 bases stayed unmatched. Germline CDR1 is KGHSH and CDR2 is LQKENI. The DNA read from the CDR3 is TGTGCCAGCTCACCACCGTCGTTTTTCAGCCGGAGTGAGACAGGGAAAGAGACC. This encodes CASSPPSFFSRSETGKET. Given in full, the CDR3 is CASSPPSFFSRSETGKETQYF.

Concerning this clone itself: The read halts 3 residues ahead of the CDR3 end, with the missing end drawn from the germline J gene. The chain joins TRBV30 to TRBJ2-1; 14 bases map to TRBD2. The germline V gene encodes CDR1 GTSNPN and CDR2 SVGIG (reference sequence). The trim removed 3 bases at V and 4 bases at J, leaving 2 bases unmatched. This CDR3 is built from 15 residues. CDR3 bases read: TGTGCCTGGAGCCGGACTAGCGGGAGGTACAATGAG. Translated, it gives CAWSRTSGRYNE. The whole CDR3 sequence is CAWSRTSGRYNEQFF.